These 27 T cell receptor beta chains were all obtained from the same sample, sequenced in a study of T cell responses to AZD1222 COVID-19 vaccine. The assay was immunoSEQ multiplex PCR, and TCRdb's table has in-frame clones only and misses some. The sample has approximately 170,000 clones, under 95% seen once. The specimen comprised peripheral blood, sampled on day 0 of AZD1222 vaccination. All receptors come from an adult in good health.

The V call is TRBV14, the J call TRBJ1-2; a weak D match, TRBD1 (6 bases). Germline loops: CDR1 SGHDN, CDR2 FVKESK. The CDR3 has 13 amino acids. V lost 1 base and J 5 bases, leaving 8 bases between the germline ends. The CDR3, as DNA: TGTGCCAGCAGCCAAGCAACAGGGTATGGCTACACCTTC. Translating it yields CASSQATGYGYTF. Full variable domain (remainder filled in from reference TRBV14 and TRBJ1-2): EAGVTQFPSHSVIEKGQTVTLRCDPISGHDNLYWYRRVMGKEIKFLLHFVKESKQDESGMPNNRFLAERTGGTYSTLKVQPAELEDSGVYFCASSQATGYGYTFGSGTRLTVV.

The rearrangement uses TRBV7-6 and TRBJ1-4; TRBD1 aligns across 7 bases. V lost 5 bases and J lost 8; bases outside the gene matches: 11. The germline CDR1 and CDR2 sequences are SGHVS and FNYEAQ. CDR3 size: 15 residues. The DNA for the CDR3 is TGTGCCAGCAGCCAAGGACAGGCTTCGGGGGAAAAACTGTTTTTT. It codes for CASSQGQASGEKLFF. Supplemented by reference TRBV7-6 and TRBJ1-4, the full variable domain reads GAGVSQSPRYKVTKRGQDVALRCDPISGHVSLYWYRQALGQGPEFLTYFNYEAQQDKSGLPNDRFSAERPEGSISTLTIQRTEQRDSAMYRCASSQGQASGEKLFFGSGTQLSVL.

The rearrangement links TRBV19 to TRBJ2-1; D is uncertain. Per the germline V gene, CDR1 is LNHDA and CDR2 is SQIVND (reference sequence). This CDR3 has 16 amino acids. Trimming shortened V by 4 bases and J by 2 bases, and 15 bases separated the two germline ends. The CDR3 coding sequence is TGTGCCAGTAGTAGCACAGTAGCCGACACCTACAATGAGCAGTTCTTC. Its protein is CASSSTVADTYNEQFF.

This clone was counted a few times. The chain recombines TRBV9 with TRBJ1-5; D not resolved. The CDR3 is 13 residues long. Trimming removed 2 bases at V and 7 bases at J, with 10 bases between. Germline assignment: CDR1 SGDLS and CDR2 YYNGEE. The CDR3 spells CASSVLGRQPQHF. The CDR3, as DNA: TGTGCCAGCAGCGTCCTGGGGAGGCAGCCCCAGCATTTT. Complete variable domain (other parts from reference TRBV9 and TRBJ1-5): DSGVTQTPKHLITATGQRVTLRCSPRSGDLSVYWYQQSLDQGLQFLIQYYNGEERAKGNILERFSAQQFPDLHSELNLSSLELGDSALYFCASSVLGRQPQHFGDGTRLSIL.

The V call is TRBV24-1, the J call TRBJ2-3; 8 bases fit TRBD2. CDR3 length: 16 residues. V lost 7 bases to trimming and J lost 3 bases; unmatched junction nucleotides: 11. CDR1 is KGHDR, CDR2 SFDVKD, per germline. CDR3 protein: CATRGDGVAGTDTQYF. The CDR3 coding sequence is TGTGCCACCAGGGGAGATGGCGTAGCGGGAACAGATACGCAGTATTTT.

The CDR3 reads CASSSIDTSLNQPQHF. DNA for the CDR3: TGTGCCAGCAGTTCCATCGACACAAGCCTAAATCAGCCCCAGCATTTT. V is TRBV28 and J is TRBJ1-5; D gene ambiguous. The CDR3 is 16 residues long. Germline values: CDR1 MDHEN, CDR2 SYDVKM. The V gene lost 4 bases and the J gene lost 4 bases, with 17 bases spanning the gap.

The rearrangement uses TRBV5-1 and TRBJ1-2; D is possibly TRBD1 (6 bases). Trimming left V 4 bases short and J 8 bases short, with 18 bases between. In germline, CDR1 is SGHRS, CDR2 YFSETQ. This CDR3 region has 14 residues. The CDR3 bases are TGCGCCAGCAGCCCGGACAGAGAATATAGGGGCTACACCTTC. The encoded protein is CASSPDREYRGYTF. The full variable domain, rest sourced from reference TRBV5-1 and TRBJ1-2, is KAGVTQTPRYLIKTRGQQVTLSCSPISGHRSVSWYQQTPGQGLQFLFEYFSETQRNKGNFPGRFSGRQFSNSRSEMNVSTLELGDSALYLCASSPDREYRGYTFGSGTRLTVV.

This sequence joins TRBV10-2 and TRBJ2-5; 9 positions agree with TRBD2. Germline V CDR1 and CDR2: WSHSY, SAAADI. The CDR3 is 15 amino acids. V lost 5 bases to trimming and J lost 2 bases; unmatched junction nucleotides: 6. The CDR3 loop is CASSNLAGKQETQYF. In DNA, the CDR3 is TGCGCCAGCAGTAACCTAGCGGGGAAGCAAGAGACCCAGTACTTC.

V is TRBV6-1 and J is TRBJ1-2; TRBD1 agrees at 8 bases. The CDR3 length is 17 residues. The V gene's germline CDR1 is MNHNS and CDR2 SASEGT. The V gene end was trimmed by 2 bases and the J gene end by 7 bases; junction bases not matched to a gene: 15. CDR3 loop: CASSEPMLGRGQGGYTF. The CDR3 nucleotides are TGTGCCAGCAGTGAACCTATGCTGGGCAGGGGGCAGGGTGGCTACACCTTC.

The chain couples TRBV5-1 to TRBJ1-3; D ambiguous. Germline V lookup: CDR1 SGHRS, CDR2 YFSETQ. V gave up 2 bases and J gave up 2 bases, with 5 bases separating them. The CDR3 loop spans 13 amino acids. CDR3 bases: TGCGCCAGCAGCTTCGGGGCTGGAAACACCATATATTTT. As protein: CASSFGAGNTIYF.

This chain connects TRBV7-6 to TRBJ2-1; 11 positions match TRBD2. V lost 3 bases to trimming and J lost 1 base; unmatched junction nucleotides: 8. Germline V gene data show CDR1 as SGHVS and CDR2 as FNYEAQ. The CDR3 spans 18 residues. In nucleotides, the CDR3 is TGTGCCAGCAGCTTTCCACTAGCGGGAGTAGCATCCTACAATGAGCAGTTCTTC. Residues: CASSFPLAGVASYNEQFF.

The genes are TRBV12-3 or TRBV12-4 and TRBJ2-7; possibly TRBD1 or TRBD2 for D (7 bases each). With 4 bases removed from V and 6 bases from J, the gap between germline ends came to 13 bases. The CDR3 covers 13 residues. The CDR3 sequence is CASSSGGGGEQYF. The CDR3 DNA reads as TGTGCCAGCAGTTCAGGGGGGGGCGGCGAGCAGTACTTC.

CDR3 coding DNA: TGTGCCAGCAGTAGGTCCGGGACGGAACTCTATGGCTACACCTTC. Its translation: CASSRSGTELYGYTF. The gene calls are TRBV6-5 and TRBJ1-2; the D gene is possibly TRBD1 (5 bases). Germline V gene lookup returns CDR1 MNHEY and CDR2 SVGAGI. The CDR3 sequence is 15 residues long. The V gene lost 5 bases and the J gene lost 4 bases, with 17 bases spanning the gap.

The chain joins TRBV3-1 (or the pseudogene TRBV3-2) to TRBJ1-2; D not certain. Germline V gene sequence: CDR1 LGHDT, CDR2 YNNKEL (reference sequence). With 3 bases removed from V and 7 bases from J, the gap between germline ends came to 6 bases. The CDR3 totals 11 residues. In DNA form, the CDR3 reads TGTGCCAGCAGCCAGGGAGGTGGCTACACCTTC. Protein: CASSQGGGYTF.

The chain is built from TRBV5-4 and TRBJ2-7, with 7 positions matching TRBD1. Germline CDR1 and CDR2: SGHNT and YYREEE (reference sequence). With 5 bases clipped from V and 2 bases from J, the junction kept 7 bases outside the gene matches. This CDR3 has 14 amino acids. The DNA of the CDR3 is TGTGCCAGCAGTCCCGGGACAGCTCCCTACGAGCAGTACTTC. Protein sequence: CASSPGTAPYEQYF.

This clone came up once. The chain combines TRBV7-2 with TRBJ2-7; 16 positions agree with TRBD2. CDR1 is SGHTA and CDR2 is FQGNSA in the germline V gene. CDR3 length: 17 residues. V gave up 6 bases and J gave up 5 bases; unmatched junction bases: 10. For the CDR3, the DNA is TGTGCCAGCAGGGTGACGGGACTAGCGGGAGGGCCCAACGAGCAGTACTTC. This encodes CASRVTGLAGGPNEQYF.

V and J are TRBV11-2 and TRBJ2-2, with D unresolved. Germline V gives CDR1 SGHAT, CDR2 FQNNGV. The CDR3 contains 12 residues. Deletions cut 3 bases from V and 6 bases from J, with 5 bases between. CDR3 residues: CASSFGAGELFF. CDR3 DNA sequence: TGTGCCAGCAGCTTTGGCGCCGGGGAGCTGTTTTTT.

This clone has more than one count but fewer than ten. The CDR3 DNA sequence: TGTGCCAGCAGCTTGGGTAAGAACACAGATACGCAGTATTTT. As protein: CASSLGKNTDTQYF. This chain uses TRBV5-6 with TRBJ2-3; D ambiguous. The germline gives CDR1 SGHDT, CDR2 YYEEEE. The ends were cut back, 0 bases at V and 2 bases at J, with 7 bases in the middle. The CDR3 extends over 14 amino acids.

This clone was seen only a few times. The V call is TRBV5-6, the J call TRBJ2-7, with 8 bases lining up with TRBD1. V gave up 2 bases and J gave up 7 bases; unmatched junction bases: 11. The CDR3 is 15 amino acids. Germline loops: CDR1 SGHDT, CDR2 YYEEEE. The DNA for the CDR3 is TGTGCCAGCAGCTTCTTACCAGGACAGGGACGTGAGCAGTACTTC. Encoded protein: CASSFLPGQGREQYF.

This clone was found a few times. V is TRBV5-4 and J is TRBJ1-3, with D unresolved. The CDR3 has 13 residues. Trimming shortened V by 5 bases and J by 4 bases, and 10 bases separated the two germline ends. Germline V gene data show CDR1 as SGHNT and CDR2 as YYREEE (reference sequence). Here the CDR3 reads CASSLDYGNTIYF. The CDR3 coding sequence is TGTGCCAGCAGTCTGGATTACGGAAACACCATATATTTT.

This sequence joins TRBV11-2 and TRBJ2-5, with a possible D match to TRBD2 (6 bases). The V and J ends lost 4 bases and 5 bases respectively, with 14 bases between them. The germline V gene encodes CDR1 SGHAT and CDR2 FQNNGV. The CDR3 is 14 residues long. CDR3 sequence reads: CASSSRQGGETQYF. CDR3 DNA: TGTGCCAGCAGCTCCCGGCAAGGAGGGGAGACCCAGTACTTC.

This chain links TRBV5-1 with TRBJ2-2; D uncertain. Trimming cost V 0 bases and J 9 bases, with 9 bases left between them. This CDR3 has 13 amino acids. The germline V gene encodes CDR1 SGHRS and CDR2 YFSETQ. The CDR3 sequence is CASSLEGWRELFF. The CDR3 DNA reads TGCGCCAGCAGCTTGGAGGGCTGGAGGGAGCTGTTTTTT.

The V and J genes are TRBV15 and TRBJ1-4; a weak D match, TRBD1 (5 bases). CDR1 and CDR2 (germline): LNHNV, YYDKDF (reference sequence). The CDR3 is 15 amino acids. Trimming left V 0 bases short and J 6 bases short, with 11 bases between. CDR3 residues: CATSRDRVGDEKLFF. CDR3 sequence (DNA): TGTGCCACCAGCAGAGATCGGGTAGGGGATGAAAAACTGTTTTTT.

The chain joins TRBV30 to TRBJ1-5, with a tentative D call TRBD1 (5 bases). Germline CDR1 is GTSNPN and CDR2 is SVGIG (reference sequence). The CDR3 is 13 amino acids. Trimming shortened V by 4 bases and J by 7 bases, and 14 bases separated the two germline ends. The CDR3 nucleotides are TGTGCCTGGACACGGCAGGGAAACCAGCCCCAGCATTTT. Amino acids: CAWTRQGNQPQHF.

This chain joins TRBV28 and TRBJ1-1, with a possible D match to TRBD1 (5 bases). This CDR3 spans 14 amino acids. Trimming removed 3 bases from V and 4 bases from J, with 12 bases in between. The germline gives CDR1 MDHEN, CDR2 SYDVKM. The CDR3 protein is CASSFGGGVTEAFF. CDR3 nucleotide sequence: TGTGCCAGCAGTTTTGGTGGAGGGGTCACTGAAGCTTTCTTT.

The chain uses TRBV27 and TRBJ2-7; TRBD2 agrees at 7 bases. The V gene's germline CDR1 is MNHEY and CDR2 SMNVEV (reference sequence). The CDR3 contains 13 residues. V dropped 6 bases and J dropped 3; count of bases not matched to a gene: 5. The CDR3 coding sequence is TGTGCCAGCAGACGGGACTATTTCTACGAGCAGTACTTC. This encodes CASRRDYFYEQYF.

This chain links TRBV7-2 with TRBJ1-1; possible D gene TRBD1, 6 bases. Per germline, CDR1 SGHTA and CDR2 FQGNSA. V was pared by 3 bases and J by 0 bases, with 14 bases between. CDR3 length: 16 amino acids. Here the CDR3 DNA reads TGTGCCAGCAGCTTGAGGGGGGGCTCGATGAACACTGAAGCTTTCTTT. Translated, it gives CASSLRGGSMNTEAFF.